Shown below are 29 T cell receptor beta chains from a single sample sequenced in a study of cytomegalovirus exposure and HLA in healthy donors. This PCR relied on a set of 60 Vbeta primers and 13 Jbeta primers. The protocol was immunoSEQ multiplex PCR, while the TCRdb copy is restricted to in-frame clones and leaves out a portion. The sample lists 100,000 to 150,000 clones; around four fifths were seen once. The sequenced material came from PBMCs. The origin of the receptors is a female donor in good health and CMV-seronegative.

The chain joins TRBV30 to TRBJ1-5, with 11 bases fitting TRBD1. The germline CDR1 and CDR2 sequences are GTSNPN and SVGIG (reference sequence). The ends lost 0 bases at V and 8 bases at J; junction bases unmatched: 9. The CDR3 extends over 16 amino acids. CDR3 in DNA: TGTGCCTGGAGTGTCGGGGGACAGGGGGGACGAGAGCCCCAGCATTTT. Protein: CAWSVGGQGGREPQHF.

The chain employs TRBV7-9 and TRBJ2-1; 7 bases fit TRBD1. Germline assignment: CDR1 SEHNR and CDR2 FQNEAQ (reference sequence). CDR3 size: 16 residues. The junction had 10 bases not matched to a gene; V was cut back by 2 bases and J by 6 bases. The CDR3 DNA sequence: TGTGCCAGCAGCTTATGGGGGCGCAGGGGGTTCAATGAGCAGTTCTTC. Its translation is CASSLWGRRGFNEQFF.

The chain combines TRBV5-1 with TRBJ2-2; D is possibly TRBD1 (6 bases). Germline V CDR1 and CDR2: SGHRS, YFSETQ. Trimming left V 0 bases short and J 4 bases short, with 7 bases between. CDR3 length equals 14 residues. CDR3 protein: CASSLEGGTGELFF. DNA for the CDR3: TGCGCCAGCAGCTTGGAAGGGGGCACCGGGGAGCTGTTTTTT.

J is TRBJ1-2 and V is TRBV7-2; D call uncertain. With 1 base removed from V and 0 bases from J, the gap between germline ends came to 9 bases. CDR1 and CDR2 from the germline V gene are SGHTA and FQGNSA. The CDR3 runs to 15 residues. CDR3: CASSLGIAANYGYTF. CDR3 coding DNA: TGTGCCAGCAGCTTAGGAATTGCGGCTAACTATGGCTACACCTTC. Full variable domain (rest looked up from reference TRBV7-2 and TRBJ1-2): GAGVSQSPSNKVTEKGKDVELRCDPISGHTALYWYRQSLGQGLEFLIYFQGNSAPDKSGLPSDRFSAERTGGSVSTLTIQRTQQEDSAVYLCASSLGIAANYGYTFGSGTRLTVV.

V is TRBV30 and J is TRBJ2-3; 11 bases line up with TRBD2. The CDR3 runs to 18 residues. Germline CDR1 and CDR2: GTSNPN and SVGIG (reference sequence). Trimming took 2 bases from V and 10 from J; bases not matched to a gene: 20. The chain's CDR3 is CAWSKGVAGGRSSGAQYF. DNA of the CDR3: TGTGCCTGGAGTAAAGGAGTAGCGGGAGGGCGGAGTAGTGGGGCGCAGTATTTT.

The chain carries TRBV29-1 and TRBJ2-1; 9 bases are a match to TRBD2. CDR1 is SQVTM and CDR2 is ANQGSEA in the germline V gene. This CDR3 contains 16 residues. V gave up 2 bases and J gave up 4 bases; unmatched junction bases: 9. CDR3 in amino acids: CSVEPRESGRYNEQFF. The CDR3, as DNA: TGCAGCGTTGAACCTCGGGAGAGCGGGAGGTACAATGAGCAGTTCTTC.

The chain combines TRBV11-1 with TRBJ2-1; 8 nucleotides line up with TRBD1. CDR1 and CDR2 from the germline V gene are SGHAT and FQDESV (reference sequence). CDR3 length equals 15 residues. J lost 6 bases, V lost 5 bases, and 9 bases had no gene match. The CDR3 loop is CASSRAGGWGNEQFF. DNA of the CDR3: TGTGCCAGCAGCCGGGCAGGGGGCTGGGGCAATGAGCAGTTCTTC. The full variable domain, rest sourced from reference TRBV11-1 and TRBJ2-1, is EAEVAQSPRYKITEKSQAVAFWCDPISGHATLYWYRQILGQGPELLVQFQDESVVDDSQLPKDRFSAERLKGVDSTLKIQPAELGDSAMYLCASSRAGGWGNEQFFGPGTRLTVL.

The rearrangement links TRBV7-2 to TRBJ2-1; no reliable D call. V shed 4 bases and J shed 9 bases, with 10 bases lying between them. CDR1 is SGHTA and CDR2 is FQGNSA in the germline V gene. This CDR3 contains 12 residues. The CDR3 region has the DNA TGTGCCAGCAGCTACCAGCGCGCTGAGCAGTTCTTC. The encoded protein is CASSYQRAEQFF.

This clone was seen a single time. V gene TRBV19 combines with J gene TRBJ1-2; 9 nucleotides match TRBD1. The J segment lost 6 bases and the V segment lost 4 bases, leaving 9 bases of the junction unmatched. Looked up from germline, CDR1 is LNHDA and CDR2 is SQIVND (reference sequence). The CDR3 totals 15 residues. The CDR3 region is CASSTSRTGGNGYTF. The CDR3 nucleotides are TGTGCCAGTAGTACCTCCCGTACAGGGGGCAATGGCTACACCTTC.

The V and J genes are TRBV27 and TRBJ1-4, with TRBD1 identical over 8 bases. J was trimmed by 3 bases and V by 3 bases; bases with no gene match: 6. Germline-derived CDR1 and CDR2 are MNHEY and SMNVEV (reference sequence). The CDR3 extends over 16 amino acids. The CDR3 sequence is CASSLGRQGSNEKLFF. CDR3 DNA: TGTGCCAGCAGTTTGGGGAGACAGGGGTCTAATGAAAAACTGTTTTTT.

The chain combines TRBV11-3 with TRBJ2-3; D may be TRBD1 (5 bases). Germline CDR1 is SGHNT and CDR2 is YENEEA. The CDR3 totals 14 residues. Trimming removed 0 bases from V and 4 bases from J, with 8 bases in between. CDR3 sequence: CASSLDPTADTQYF. The CDR3 DNA is TGTGCCAGCAGCTTAGATCCGACAGCAGATACGCAGTATTTT.

V is TRBV30 and J is TRBJ2-7, with TRBD1 identical over 7 bases. The CDR3 covers 18 residues. The germline CDR1 and CDR2 sequences are GTSNPN and SVGIG (reference sequence). Trimming at V came to 1 base and at J to 4 bases, leaving 19 bases not matched to a gene. The CDR3 spells CAWSGTRRDSFPLYEQYF. The CDR3 DNA is TGTGCCTGGAGTGGTACCCGCCGGGACAGCTTCCCCCTGTACGAGCAGTACTTC. Together with reference TRBV30 and TRBJ2-7, the CDR3 gives the full variable domain: SQTIHQWPATLVQPVGSPLSLECTVEGTSNPNLYWYRQAAGRGLQLLFYSVGIGQISSEVPQNLSASRPQDRQFILSSKKLLLSDSGFYLCAWSGTRRDSFPLYEQYFGPGTRLTVT.

The chain employs TRBV5-6 and TRBJ2-7, with 10 nucleotides matching TRBD1. CDR3 size: 16 residues. Germline V gene lookup returns CDR1 SGHDT and CDR2 YYEEEE. V gave up 2 bases and J gave up 5 bases; unmatched junction bases: 10. CDR3 loop: CASSFGAGTGDNEQYF. As DNA, the CDR3 is TGTGCCAGCAGCTTTGGAGCCGGGACAGGGGATAACGAGCAGTACTTC.

The chain couples TRBV19 to TRBJ1-1; 7 positions match TRBD1. The CDR3 sequence is 13 residues long. Trimming cost V 7 bases and J 8 bases; bases outside gene matches: 10. Per germline, CDR1 LNHDA and CDR2 SQIVND (reference sequence). For the CDR3, the DNA is TGTGCCAGTACCACCGACCGGACAGGCGAAGCTTTCTTT. Amino acid sequence: CASTTDRTGEAFF.

V gene TRBV5-1 combines with J gene TRBJ1-2, with TRBD1 as a possible D gene (6 bases). Trimming left V 1 base short and J 4 bases short, with 8 bases between. Germline V gene lookup returns CDR1 SGHRS and CDR2 YFSETQ. This CDR3 is built from 13 residues. CDR3 sequence (DNA): TGCGCCAGCAGCTTGCAACAGGGCTATGGCTACACCTTC. Its protein is CASSLQQGYGYTF.

The V and J genes are TRBV28 and TRBJ2-7; D possibly corresponds to TRBD1 (5 bases). This CDR3 is built from 15 residues. V was pared by 6 bases and J by 2 bases, with 17 bases between. Germline assignment: CDR1 MDHEN and CDR2 SYDVKM. CDR3 protein: CASSPLDRSPYEQYF. Written as DNA, the CDR3 is TGTGCCAGCAGCCCCCTCGACAGAAGCCCCTACGAGCAGTACTTC. The whole variable domain, remainder taken from reference TRBV28 and TRBJ2-7, is DVKVTQSSRYLVKRTGEKVFLECVQDMDHENMFWYRQDPGLGLRLIYFSYDVKMKEKGDIPEGYSVSREKKERFSLILESASTNQTSMYLCASSPLDRSPYEQYFGPGTRLTVT.

The chain combines TRBV6-5 with TRBJ2-7, with 11 bases that match TRBD1. The V segment lost 5 bases and the J segment 3 bases; nucleotides outside the gene matches: 6. CDR1 is MNHEY and CDR2 is SVGAGI in the germline V gene. The CDR3 extends over 15 amino acids. CDR3 bases: TGTGCCAGCAGTACCCGGGACAGGGGGGACTACGAGCAGTACTTC. Translation gives CASSTRDRGDYEQYF.

The chain recombines TRBV6-1 with TRBJ2-7; 7 bases map to TRBD1. This CDR3 region has 15 residues. In germline, CDR1 is MNHNS, CDR2 SASEGT. V was clipped by 4 bases and J by 0 bases; unmatched bases: 6. CDR3: CASSADRAFSYEQYF. The CDR3 coding sequence is TGTGCCAGCAGTGCCGACAGGGCATTCTCCTACGAGCAGTACTTC.

This clone was counted once. This chain uses TRBV28 with TRBJ1-2; possible D gene TRBD1, 6 bases. Germline V gene sequence: CDR1 MDHEN, CDR2 SYDVKM. This CDR3 is built from 12 residues. V was pared by 10 bases and J by 2 bases, with 11 bases between. CDR3 residues: CAIPQGNYGYTF. As DNA, the CDR3 is TGTGCCATCCCACAGGGAAACTATGGCTACACCTTC.

V is TRBV14 and J is TRBJ1-4; D is unresolved. CDR1 is SGHDN, CDR2 FVKESK, per germline. Deletions cut 4 bases from V and 8 bases from J, with 11 bases between. CDR3 length: 13 amino acids. The CDR3 protein is CASSPPAGEKLFF. The CDR3 DNA is TGTGCCAGCAGCCCCCCCGCGGGAGAAAAACTGTTTTTT.

This rearrangement joins TRBV30 to TRBJ2-4; TRBD1 might be the D (5 bases). The V and J ends lost 5 bases and 1 base respectively, with 9 bases between them. This CDR3 has 13 amino acids. CDR1 is GTSNPN and CDR2 is SVGIG in the germline V gene (reference sequence). CDR3 coding DNA: TGTGCCTGGGATAAGGGGGCCAAAAACATTCAGTACTTC. Encoded protein: CAWDKGAKNIQYF.

The chain recombines TRBV4-1 with TRBJ1-5, with D hard to call. The V gene's germline CDR1 is MGHRA and CDR2 YSYEKL. The CDR3 is 13 residues long. Trimming removed 0 bases at V and 7 bases at J, with 7 bases between. As DNA, the CDR3 is TGCGCCAGCAGCCAAGATCTTCAGCAGCCCCAGCATTTT. Translating gives CASSQDLQQPQHF.

The CDR3 nucleotides read TGTGCCAGCAGCTTTGACAGGAATTGGCACGAGCAGTACTTC. It is translated as CASSFDRNWHEQYF. V gene TRBV5-6 combines with J gene TRBJ2-7; possible D gene TRBD1, 6 bases. Germline values: CDR1 SGHDT, CDR2 YYEEEE. The V gene lost 2 bases and the J gene lost 5 bases, with 14 bases spanning the gap. This CDR3 is 14 amino acids long.

The chain recombines TRBV6-5 with TRBJ2-5, with 9 bases identical to TRBD1. The DNA end is a closer match to TRBJ2-7, so the J assignment may be wrong. This CDR3 comprises 13 residues. The V gene's germline CDR1 is MNHEY and CDR2 SVGAGI. CDR3 DNA: TGTGCCAGCAGTAAGACAGGGGGCTACGAGCAGTACTTC. The encoded protein is CASSKTGGYEQYF.

The V and J genes are TRBV27 and TRBJ2-1, with 12 bases lining up with TRBD1. This CDR3 has 21 amino acids. Germline V gene lookup returns CDR1 MNHEY and CDR2 SMNVEV (reference sequence). With V trimmed by 1 base and J by 3 bases, 16 bases remained unmatched. CDR3 in DNA: TGTGCCAGCAGTTTATGGATGGGACAGGGGGCCAAACAGGAGTACTACAATGAGCAGTTCTTC. Protein: CASSLWMGQGAKQEYYNEQFF.

V is TRBV5-4 and J is TRBJ1-1; no definite D call. Germline V lookup: CDR1 SGHNT, CDR2 YYREEE (reference sequence). V gave up 2 bases and J gave up 4 bases, with 12 bases separating them. CDR3 length equals 14 residues. CDR3 loop: CASSLAARGTEAFF. The CDR3 DNA follows: TGTGCCAGCAGCTTAGCGGCCCGGGGCACTGAAGCTTTCTTT.

The chain combines TRBV15 with TRBJ2-7; 9 nucleotides match TRBD1. In germline, CDR1 is LNHNV, CDR2 YYDKDF (reference sequence). The CDR3 runs to 16 residues. V trimming: 5 bases; J trimming: 3 bases; junction bases outside the gene matches: 11. The CDR3 bases are TGTGCCACCAGCGGAACAGGGGGCACAAGTCACTACGAGCAGTACTTC. Amino acids: CATSGTGGTSHYEQYF.

V and J are TRBV7-2 and TRBJ1-4; D is possibly TRBD1 (5 bases). Looked up from germline, CDR1 is SGHTA and CDR2 is FQGNSA. The germline V and J ends were trimmed by 5 bases and 7 bases, with 11 bases remaining between them. The CDR3 is 13 residues long. In DNA, the CDR3 is TGTGCCAGCAGCGTGGGGGGTGGTGAAAAACTGTTTTTT. Amino acids: CASSVGGGEKLFF.

The CDR3 here is CASGTSGGPGTQYF. The CDR3, as DNA: TGCGCCAGCGGAACTAGCGGGGGCCCAGGGACCCAGTACTTC. The rearrangement joins TRBV5-1 to TRBJ2-5, with 11 positions matching TRBD2. The trim removed 7 bases at V and 7 bases at J, leaving 9 bases unmatched. CDR1 and CDR2 (germline): SGHRS, YFSETQ. This CDR3 is 14 amino acids long.